A selection of T cell receptor beta chains follows, all from one sample in a study of Ad26.COV2.S vaccination and SARS-CoV-2 variants. Method: immunoSEQ multiplex PCR; TCRdb's copy keeps in-frame clones and lacks some. This sample yields about 350,000 clones, of which about 92% are seen a single time; about 3.9% belongs to the top ten. The sample consisted of peripheral blood, taken after recovery from COVID-19. These receptors were collected from a human donor who had recovered from COVID-19. Each CDR3 is given with its conserved first and last residue. The order of the fields is CDR3 protein, CDR3 DNA, D gene, V gene, J gene, clone size. A D gene is named only where the DNA matches it firmly. A row's size may be missing; if present it is once, few, many or a size class.

CDR3aa: CASSYAGTDTQYF; CDR3nt: TGTGCCAGCAGTTATGCGGGCACAGATACGCAGTATTTT; d_gene: NA; v_gene: TRBV6-2/TRBV6-3; j_gene: TRBJ2-3; abundance: NA
CDR3aa: CAIQNGQLRETQYF; CDR3nt: TGTGCCATCCAAAACGGACAGTTACGAGAGACCCAGTACTTC; d_gene: NA; v_gene: TRBV6-5; j_gene: TRBJ2-5; abundance: once
CDR3aa: CASGLAGGFYNEQFF; CDR3nt: TGTGCCAGCGGTCTAGCGGGGGGTTTCTACAATGAGCAGTTCTTC; d_gene: TRBD2; v_gene: TRBV4-2; j_gene: TRBJ2-1; abundance: NA
CDR3aa: CASTVWPIETQYF; CDR3nt: TGTGCCAGCACTGTGTGGCCGATAGAGACCCAGTACTTC; d_gene: NA; v_gene: TRBV7-9; j_gene: TRBJ2-5; abundance: NA
CDR3aa: CASSQHANEQFF; CDR3nt: TGTGCCAGCAGCCAACACGCTAATGAGCAGTTCTTC; d_gene: NA; v_gene: TRBV3-1/TRBV3-2; j_gene: TRBJ2-1; abundance: once
CDR3aa: CASSTFGQGVGYEQYF; CDR3nt: TGTGCCAGCAGTACCTTCGGACAGGGAGTAGGGTACGAGCAGTACTTC; d_gene: TRBD1; v_gene: TRBV6-2/TRBV6-3; j_gene: TRBJ2-7; abundance: once
CDR3aa: CASKGGGRSYGYTF; CDR3nt: TGCGCCAGCAAGGGCGGGGGCCGGTCCTATGGCTACACCTTC; d_gene: NA; v_gene: TRBV10-2; j_gene: TRBJ1-2; abundance: NA
CDR3aa: CASSPLGGGSPLHF; CDR3nt: TGTGCCAGCAGTCCTCTAGGGGGAGGCTCACCCCTCCACTTT; d_gene: NA; v_gene: TRBV2; j_gene: TRBJ1-6; abundance: NA
CDR3aa: CASSYGGHGYTF; CDR3nt: TGTGCCAGCAGTTACGGGGGCCATGGCTACACCTTC; d_gene: NA; v_gene: TRBV6-2/TRBV6-3; j_gene: TRBJ1-2; abundance: NA
CDR3aa: CATTLQGRSNYGYTF; CDR3nt: TGTGCCACAACCCTACAGGGACGTTCTAACTATGGCTACACCTTC; d_gene: NA; v_gene: TRBV2; j_gene: TRBJ1-2; abundance: NA
CDR3aa: CASKAYFGGREQYF; CDR3nt: TGTGCCAGCAAGGCTTACTTTGGGGGGCGCGAGCAGTACTTC; d_gene: NA; v_gene: TRBV6-5; j_gene: TRBJ2-7; abundance: NA
CDR3aa: CASSRTPGVNQPQHF; CDR3nt: TGTGCCAGCAGTAGAACCCCCGGGGTCAATCAGCCCCAGCATTTT; d_gene: NA; v_gene: TRBV6-5; j_gene: TRBJ1-5; abundance: NA
CDR3aa: CASSPGTNLRNTIYF; CDR3nt: TGTGCCAGCAGTCCCGGGACTAACCTCAGGAACACCATATATTTT; d_gene: NA; v_gene: TRBV27; j_gene: TRBJ1-3; abundance: NA
CDR3aa: CASRPFAGGPGGYTF; CDR3nt: TGTGCCAGCCGACCATTCGCAGGCGGCCCGGGAGGCTACACCTTC; d_gene: NA; v_gene: TRBV5-8; j_gene: TRBJ1-2; abundance: once
CDR3aa: CASSAGGRETQYF; CDR3nt: TGCGCCAGCAGCGCCGGGGGGCGCGAGACCCAGTACTTC; d_gene: NA; v_gene: TRBV5-1; j_gene: TRBJ2-5; abundance: NA
CDR3aa: CASSELAQAPGPNNEQFF; CDR3nt: TGTGCCAGCAGTGAACTCGCCCAGGCCCCGGGACCAAACAATGAGCAGTTCTTC; d_gene: NA; v_gene: TRBV2; j_gene: TRBJ2-1; abundance: once
CDR3aa: CASSDGASTNEKLFF; CDR3nt: TGTGCCAGCAGCGACGGCGCCTCAACTAATGAAAAACTGTTTTTT; d_gene: NA; v_gene: TRBV6-5; j_gene: TRBJ1-4; abundance: NA
CDR3aa: CASRPGSHTDTQYF; CDR3nt: TGTGCCAGCAGACCCGGGAGCCACACAGATACGCAGTATTTT; d_gene: NA; v_gene: TRBV6-5; j_gene: TRBJ2-3; abundance: NA
CDR3aa: CASSTGRRMDLGYTF; CDR3nt: TGTGCCAGCAGTACTGGACGCAGGATGGATCTTGGCTACACCTTC; d_gene: NA; v_gene: TRBV6-5; j_gene: TRBJ1-2; abundance: NA
CDR3aa: CASSLRGGDEQFF; CDR3nt: TGTGCCAGCAGCTTAAGAGGGGGCGATGAGCAGTTCTTC; d_gene: TRBD1; v_gene: TRBV7-3; j_gene: TRBJ2-1; abundance: NA
CDR3aa: CASSLDPVWGGYTF; CDR3nt: TGTGCCAGCAGCTTAGATCCCGTATGGGGTGGCTACACCTTC; d_gene: NA; v_gene: TRBV7-9; j_gene: TRBJ1-2; abundance: NA
CDR3aa: CASSPTGTGGGNYGYTF; CDR3nt: TGTGCCAGCAGCCCGACGGGGACAGGGGGCGGAAACTATGGCTACACCTTC; d_gene: TRBD1; v_gene: TRBV5-8; j_gene: TRBJ1-2; abundance: once
CDR3aa: CASSQTTVYNEQFF; CDR3nt: TGTGCCAGCAGCCAAACTACAGTTTACAATGAGCAGTTCTTC; d_gene: NA; v_gene: TRBV7-3; j_gene: TRBJ2-1; abundance: NA
CDR3aa: CASSTGQGNTIYF; CDR3nt: TGTGCCAGCAGTACCGGACAGGGAAACACCATATATTTT; d_gene: NA; v_gene: TRBV6-5; j_gene: TRBJ1-3; abundance: NA
CDR3aa: CASSPLRTMNTEAFF; CDR3nt: TGTGCCAGCAGCCCACTCAGGACCATGAACACTGAAGCTTTCTTT; d_gene: NA; v_gene: TRBV7-2; j_gene: TRBJ1-1; abundance: NA
CDR3aa: CASSRTSGGPRSGETQYF; CDR3nt: TGTGCCAGCAGCCGGACTAGCGGGGGCCCTCGATCCGGAGAGACCCAGTACTTC; d_gene: TRBD2; v_gene: TRBV6-2/TRBV6-3; j_gene: TRBJ2-5; abundance: NA
CDR3aa: CASSPDRVREKLFF; CDR3nt: TGCGCCAGCAGCCCGGACAGGGTCCGTGAAAAACTGTTTTTT; d_gene: TRBD1; v_gene: TRBV5-1; j_gene: TRBJ1-4; abundance: NA
CDR3aa: CASSVRDSRNEKLFF; CDR3nt: TGTGCCAGCAGCGTCCGGGACTCCCGAAATGAAAAACTGTTTTTT; d_gene: NA; v_gene: TRBV9; j_gene: TRBJ1-4; abundance: NA
CDR3aa: CASSHLGQGSYGYTF; CDR3nt: TGTGCCAGCAGCCACCTGGGACAGGGGAGCTATGGCTACACCTTC; d_gene: TRBD1; v_gene: TRBV14; j_gene: TRBJ1-2; abundance: NA
CDR3aa: CASSYWEGGVNEQFF; CDR3nt: TGTGCCAGCAGTTACTGGGAGGGAGGGGTAAATGAGCAGTTCTTC; d_gene: TRBD2; v_gene: TRBV6-5; j_gene: TRBJ2-1; abundance: NA
CDR3aa: CASSVDRGRDEQFF; CDR3nt: TGTGCCAGCAGCGTCGACAGGGGACGAGATGAGCAGTTCTTC; d_gene: TRBD1; v_gene: TRBV7-3; j_gene: TRBJ2-1; abundance: NA
CDR3aa: CASSEGGAAYEQYF; CDR3nt: TGTGCCAGCAGTGAAGGGGGGGCGGCCTACGAGCAGTACTTC; d_gene: NA; v_gene: TRBV6-1; j_gene: TRBJ2-7; abundance: NA
CDR3aa: CATSRGREDSIQPQHF; CDR3nt: TGTGCCACCAGCAGAGGTCGTGAGGACAGTATCCAGCCCCAGCATTTT; d_gene: NA; v_gene: TRBV15; j_gene: TRBJ1-5; abundance: NA
CDR3aa: CASSSTSGGREQYF; CDR3nt: TGTGCCAGCAGCTCTACTAGCGGGGGAAGGGAGCAGTATTTT; d_gene: TRBD2; v_gene: TRBV5-5; j_gene: TRBJ2-3; abundance: NA
CDR3aa: CASSESGLPPLHF; CDR3nt: TGTGCCAGCAGCGAATCAGGGCTCCCACCCCTCCACTTT; d_gene: NA; v_gene: TRBV9; j_gene: TRBJ1-6; abundance: NA
CDR3aa: CASSHLSDSNYGYTF; CDR3nt: TGTGCCAGTAGTCACTTATCCGACAGTAACTATGGCTACACCTTC; d_gene: NA; v_gene: TRBV19; j_gene: TRBJ1-2; abundance: NA
CDR3aa: CASSPPEGGGSHEQYF; CDR3nt: TGTGCCAGCAGCCCCCCCGAGGGGGGAGGGTCCCACGAGCAGTACTTC; d_gene: NA; v_gene: TRBV9; j_gene: TRBJ2-7; abundance: NA
CDR3aa: CASSLTPSSYNSPLHF; CDR3nt: TGTGCCAGCAGCCTCACGCCCAGCTCCTATAATTCACCCCTCCACTTT; d_gene: NA; v_gene: TRBV27; j_gene: TRBJ1-6; abundance: NA
CDR3aa: CASSPASGGVRDTQYF; CDR3nt: TGCGCCAGCAGCCCGGCTAGCGGGGGGGTTAGAGATACGCAGTATTTT; d_gene: TRBD2; v_gene: TRBV5-1; j_gene: TRBJ2-3; abundance: NA
CDR3aa: CASSLGRETFGAFF; CDR3nt: TGTGCCAGCAGCTTGGGCAGGGAAACTTTCGGAGCTTTCTTT; d_gene: NA; v_gene: TRBV7-2; j_gene: TRBJ1-1; abundance: NA
CDR3aa: CASSPGGEQFF; CDR3nt: TGTGCCAGCAGCCCAGGGGGTGAGCAGTTCTTC; d_gene: TRBD1; v_gene: TRBV13; j_gene: TRBJ2-1; abundance: NA